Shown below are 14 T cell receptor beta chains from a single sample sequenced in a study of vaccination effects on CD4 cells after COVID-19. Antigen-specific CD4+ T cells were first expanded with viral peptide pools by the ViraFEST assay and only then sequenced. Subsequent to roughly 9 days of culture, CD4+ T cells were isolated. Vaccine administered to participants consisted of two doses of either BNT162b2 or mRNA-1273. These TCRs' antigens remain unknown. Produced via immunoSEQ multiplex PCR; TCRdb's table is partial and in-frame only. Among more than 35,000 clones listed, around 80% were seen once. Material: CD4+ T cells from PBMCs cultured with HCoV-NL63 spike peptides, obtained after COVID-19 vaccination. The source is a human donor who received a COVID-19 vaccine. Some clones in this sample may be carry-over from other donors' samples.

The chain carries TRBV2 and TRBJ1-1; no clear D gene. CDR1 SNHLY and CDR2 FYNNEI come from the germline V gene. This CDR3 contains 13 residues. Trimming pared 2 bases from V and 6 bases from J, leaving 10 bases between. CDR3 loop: CASSELEGAEAFF. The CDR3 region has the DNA TGTGCCAGCAGTGAATTGGAAGGCGCTGAAGCTTTCTTT.

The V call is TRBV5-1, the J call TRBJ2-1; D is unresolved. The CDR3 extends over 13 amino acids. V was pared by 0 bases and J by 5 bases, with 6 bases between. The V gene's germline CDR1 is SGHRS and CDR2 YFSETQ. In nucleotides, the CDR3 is TGCGCCAGCAGCTTGGCCGATAACAATGAGCAGTTCTTC. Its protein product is CASSLADNNEQFF.

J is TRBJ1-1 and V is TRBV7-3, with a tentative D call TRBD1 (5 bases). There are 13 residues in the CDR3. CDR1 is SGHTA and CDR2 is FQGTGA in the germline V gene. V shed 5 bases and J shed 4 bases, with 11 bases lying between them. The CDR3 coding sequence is TGTGCCAGCAGCATCGACGGGGGCACTGAAGCTTTCTTT. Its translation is CASSIDGGTEAFF.

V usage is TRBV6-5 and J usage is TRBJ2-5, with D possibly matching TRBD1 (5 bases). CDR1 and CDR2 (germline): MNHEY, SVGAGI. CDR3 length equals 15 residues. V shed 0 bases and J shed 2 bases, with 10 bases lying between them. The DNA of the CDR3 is TGTGCCAGCAGTTACTCGATGACAGTACAAGAGACCCAGTACTTC. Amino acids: CASSYSMTVQETQYF.

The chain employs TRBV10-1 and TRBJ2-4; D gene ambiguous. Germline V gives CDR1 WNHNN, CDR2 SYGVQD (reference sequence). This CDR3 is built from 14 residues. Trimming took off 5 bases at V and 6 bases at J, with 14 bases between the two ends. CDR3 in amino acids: CASSTGPLPNIQYF. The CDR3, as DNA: TGCGCCAGCAGTACCGGCCCCCTCCCAAACATTCAGTACTTC.

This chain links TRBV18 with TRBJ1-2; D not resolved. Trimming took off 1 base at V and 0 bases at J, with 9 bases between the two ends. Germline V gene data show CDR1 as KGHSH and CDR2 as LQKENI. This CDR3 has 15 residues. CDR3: CASSPQDGANYGYTF. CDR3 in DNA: TGTGCCAGCTCACCACAAGACGGAGCTAACTATGGCTACACCTTC.

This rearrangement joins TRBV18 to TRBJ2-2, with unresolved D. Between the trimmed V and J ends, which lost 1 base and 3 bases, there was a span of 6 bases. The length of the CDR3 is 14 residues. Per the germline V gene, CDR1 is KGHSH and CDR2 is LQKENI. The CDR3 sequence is CASSPRSDTGELFF. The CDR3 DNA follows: TGTGCCAGCTCACCACGGTCAGACACCGGGGAGCTGTTTTTT.

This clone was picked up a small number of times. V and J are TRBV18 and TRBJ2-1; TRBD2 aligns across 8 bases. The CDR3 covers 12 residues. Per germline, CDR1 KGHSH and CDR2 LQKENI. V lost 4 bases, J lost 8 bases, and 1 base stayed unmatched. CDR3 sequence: CASSLSGDEQFF. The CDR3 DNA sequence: TGTGCCAGCTCACTTAGCGGGGATGAGCAGTTCTTC.

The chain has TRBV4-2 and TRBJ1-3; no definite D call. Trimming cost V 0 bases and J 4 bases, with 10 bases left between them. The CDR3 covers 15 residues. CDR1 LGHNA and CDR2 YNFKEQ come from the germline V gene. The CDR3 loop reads CASSQDHGSGNTIYF. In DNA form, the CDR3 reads TGTGCCAGCAGCCAAGATCATGGCTCGGGAAACACCATATATTTT.

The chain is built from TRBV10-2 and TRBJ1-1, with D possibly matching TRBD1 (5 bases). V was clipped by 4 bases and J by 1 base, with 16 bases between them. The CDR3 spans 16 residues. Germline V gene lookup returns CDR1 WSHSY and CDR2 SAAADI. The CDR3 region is CASSGGAGERNTEAFF. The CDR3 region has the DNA TGCGCCAGCAGTGGGGGTGCGGGGGAACGGAACACTGAAGCTTTCTTT.

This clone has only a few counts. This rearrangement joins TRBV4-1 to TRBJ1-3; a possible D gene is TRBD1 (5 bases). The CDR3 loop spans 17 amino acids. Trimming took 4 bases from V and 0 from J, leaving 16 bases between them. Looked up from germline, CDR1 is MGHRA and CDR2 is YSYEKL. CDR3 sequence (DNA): TGCGCCAGCAGCCTCGGGGACGGTGATAGCTCTGGAAACACCATATATTTT. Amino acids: CASSLGDGDSSGNTIYF.

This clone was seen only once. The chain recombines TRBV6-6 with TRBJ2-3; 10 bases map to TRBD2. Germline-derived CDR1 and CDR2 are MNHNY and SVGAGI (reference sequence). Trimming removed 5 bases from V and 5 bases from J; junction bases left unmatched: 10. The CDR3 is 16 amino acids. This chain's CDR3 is CASSQTGTSVQDTQYF. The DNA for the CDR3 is TGTGCCAGCAGTCAGACCGGGACTAGCGTACAAGATACGCAGTATTTT.

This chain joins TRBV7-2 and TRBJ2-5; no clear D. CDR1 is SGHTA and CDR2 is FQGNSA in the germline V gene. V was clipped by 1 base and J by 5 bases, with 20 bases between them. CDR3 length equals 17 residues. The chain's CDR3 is CASSLVLRGAHWETQYF. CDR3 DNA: TGTGCCAGCAGCTTAGTACTTCGAGGAGCCCATTGGGAGACCCAGTACTTC.

CDR3 amino acids: CASSPAGLAGGADTQYF. The CDR3 bases are TGTGCCAGCTCACCAGCAGGACTAGCGGGGGGGGCAGATACGCAGTATTTT. This chain links TRBV18 with TRBJ2-3, with 15 nucleotides matching TRBD2. Germline V CDR1 and CDR2: KGHSH, LQKENI. CDR3 length: 17 amino acids. V gave up 2 bases and J gave up 4 bases; unmatched junction bases: 4.